These 26 T cell receptor beta chains share one sample of origin, sequenced in a study of T cell responses to AZD1222 COVID-19 vaccine. Sequencing used immunoSEQ multiplex PCR; TCRdb keeps in-frame clones, though not all of them. The data show about 130,000 clones, with roughly nine tenths seen just once and approximately 1.5% held by the top ten. Sequenced material: peripheral blood, taken on day 0 of AZD1222 vaccination. These receptors all come from an adult in good health.

The chain links TRBV9 to TRBJ1-3; D is possibly TRBD1 (5 bases). V shed 3 bases and J shed 4 bases, with 14 bases lying between them. This CDR3 comprises 15 residues. The germline V gene has CDR1 SGDLS and CDR2 YYNGEE. The CDR3 sequence: CASSGGAGRGNTIYF. The CDR3 nucleotides read TGTGCCAGCAGCGGCGGCGCAGGGCGCGGAAACACCATATATTTT.

V gene TRBV5-1 combines with J gene TRBJ2-7; D gene uncertain. The germline V and J ends were trimmed by 8 bases and 2 bases, with 26 bases remaining between them. This CDR3 contains 17 residues. Germline lookup yields CDR1 SGHRS and CDR2 YFSETQ. The DNA for the CDR3 is TGCGCCAGTTATACTGCGCCGGGCCCTCAGTCCCCCTACGAGCAGTACTTC. Its translation is CASYTAPGPQSPYEQYF.

For this clone: Other DNA sequences in the same sample also yield this CDR3. The chain links TRBV3-1 (or the pseudogene TRBV3-2) to TRBJ1-5; D is unclear. There are 13 residues in the CDR3. Germline V lookup: CDR1 LGHDT, CDR2 YNNKEL (reference sequence). With 1 base removed from V and 4 bases from J, the gap between germline ends came to 5 bases. The CDR3 DNA reads TGTGCCAGCAGCCAAGGAGGGAATCAGCCCCAGCATTTT. Translated: CASSQGGNQPQHF.

This clone was recorded only once. The V call is TRBV7-3, the J call TRBJ1-6; weak D call: TRBD1 (5 bases). The CDR3 has 16 residues. In germline, CDR1 is SGHTA, CDR2 FQGTGA. Trimming took off 1 base at V and 6 bases at J, with 13 bases between the two ends. In nucleotides, the CDR3 is TGTGCCAGCAGCTTAATGGGTGCGGGGACTAATTCACCCCTCCACTTT. Residues: CASSLMGAGTNSPLHF.

The chain has TRBV4-2 and TRBJ2-5; 8 nucleotides match TRBD2. The CDR3 covers 16 residues. The J segment lost 5 bases and the V segment lost 1 base, leaving 9 bases of the junction unmatched. Germline V gives CDR1 LGHNA, CDR2 YNFKEQ. The CDR3 nucleotides are TGTGCCAGCAGCCAAGGGAACGGGGGGGCCCTCGAGACCCAGTACTTC. It encodes CASSQGNGGALETQYF.

This chain uses TRBV28 with TRBJ2-7; D call uncertain. The germline V gene encodes CDR1 MDHEN and CDR2 SYDVKM. The CDR3 totals 15 residues. The ends were cut back, 2 bases at V and 2 bases at J, with 13 bases in the middle. The CDR3 DNA reads as TGTGCCAGCAGTTTAACTGGTCAGGTACCCTACGAGCAGTACTTC. Translating gives CASSLTGQVPYEQYF.

The V gene is TRBV5-1, the J gene TRBJ2-7; 9 bases match TRBD1. From germline, CDR1 is SGHRS and CDR2 YFSETQ. The CDR3 spans 13 residues. Unmatched junction bases numbered 5, after V lost 5 bases and J lost 5 bases. The CDR3 sequence: CASRWTGADEQYF. CDR3 bases: TGCGCCAGCAGGTGGACAGGGGCGGACGAGCAGTACTTC. The variable domain in full, with the rest retrieved from reference TRBV5-1 and TRBJ2-7, is KAGVTQTPRYLIKTRGQQVTLSCSPISGHRSVSWYQQTPGQGLQFLFEYFSETQRNKGNFPGRFSGRQFSNSRSEMNVSTLELGDSALYLCASRWTGADEQYFGPGTRLTVT.

This chain connects TRBV7-2 to TRBJ2-3, with D unclear. The CDR3 is made up of 13 amino acids. V was cut by 2 bases and J by 0 bases, with 3 bases left in between. CDR1 and CDR2 from the germline V gene are SGHTA and FQGNSA. In DNA form, the CDR3 reads TGTGCCAGCAGCTTACCTAGCACAGATACGCAGTATTTT. This sequence encodes CASSLPSTDTQYF. Full variable domain (rest looked up from reference TRBV7-2 and TRBJ2-3): GAGVSQSPSNKVTEKGKDVELRCDPISGHTALYWYRQSLGQGLEFLIYFQGNSAPDKSGLPSDRFSAERTGGSVSTLTIQRTQQEDSAVYLCASSLPSTDTQYFGPGTRLTVL.

The chain has TRBV28 and TRBJ1-2; the D is unclear. V was pared by 5 bases and J by 3 bases, with 7 bases between. In germline, CDR1 is MDHEN, CDR2 SYDVKM. The CDR3 runs to 12 residues. The CDR3 here is CASSMGDYGYTF. The CDR3 bases are TGTGCCAGCAGTATGGGAGACTATGGCTACACCTTC.

The genes are TRBV12-3 or TRBV12-4 and TRBJ1-1; D not certain. The CDR3 has 13 amino acids. Trimming removed 4 bases from V and 4 bases from J, with 10 bases in between. The CDR3 here is CASSSTEGTEAFF. The CDR3 DNA reads as TGTGCCAGCAGTTCTACAGAGGGCACTGAAGCTTTCTTT.

The chain couples TRBV6-5 to TRBJ2-7; 9 bases are a match to TRBD1. V lost 0 bases and J lost 5; bases outside the gene matches: 5. Germline CDR1 reads MNHEY; CDR2 reads SVGAGI. CDR3 length equals 15 residues. In nucleotides, the CDR3 is TGTGCCAGCAGTTACTCCGGGACAGGGTCTGACGAGCAGTACTTC. Translation: CASSYSGTGSDEQYF.

This chain uses TRBV7-8 with TRBJ2-7; 7 nucleotides line up with TRBD1. Germline V CDR1 and CDR2: SGHVS, FQNEAQ. The trim removed 4 bases at V and 2 bases at J, leaving 5 bases unmatched. This CDR3 spans 14 amino acids. CDR3 sequence: CASSSRQGTYEQYF. CDR3 DNA sequence: TGTGCCAGCAGCTCGCGACAGGGAACCTACGAGCAGTACTTC.

The rearrangement uses TRBV3-1 (or the pseudogene TRBV3-2) and TRBJ1-1; unclear D gene. The germline V gene encodes CDR1 LGHDT and CDR2 YNNKEL (reference sequence). The CDR3 totals 11 residues. Trimming left V 5 bases short and J 5 bases short, with 6 bases between. The CDR3 nucleotides read TGTGCCAGCAGCAGTAGAACTGAAGCTTTCTTT. It encodes CASSSRTEAFF.

This clone was seen a handful of times. The genes are TRBV2 and TRBJ1-6, with 7 bases that match TRBD1. CDR3 length: 14 residues. Germline lookup yields CDR1 SNHLY and CDR2 FYNNEI. The junction had 7 bases not matched to a gene; V was cut back by 5 bases and J by 9 bases. The CDR3 protein is CASSKMYRGSPLHF. CDR3 bases: TGTGCCAGCAGTAAAATGTACAGGGGTTCACCCCTCCACTTT.

The rearrangement uses TRBV3-1 (or the pseudogene TRBV3-2) and TRBJ1-3, with a weak D call TRBD1 (6 bases). Trimming took 0 bases from V and 2 from J, leaving 11 bases between them. Germline CDR1 is LGHDT and CDR2 is YNNKEL (reference sequence). This CDR3 region has 16 residues. The CDR3: CASSQDYGGTGNTIYF. The CDR3 DNA follows: TGTGCCAGCAGCCAAGATTACGGGGGCACTGGAAACACCATATATTTT.

The chain employs TRBV12-3 or TRBV12-4 and TRBJ1-1; D is undetermined. Trimming took off 3 bases at V and 1 base at J, with 6 bases between the two ends. The CDR3 extends over 13 amino acids. The CDR3 is CASSFFQNTEAFF. The CDR3 DNA is TGTGCCAGCAGTTTTTTCCAGAACACTGAAGCTTTCTTT.

This clone was seen more than once but under ten times. The rearrangement joins TRBV21-1 to TRBJ1-5; the table gives TRBD1 as D, unverified against the DNA. TRBV21-1 is termed a pseudogene. The CDR3 has 14 amino acids. Here the CDR3 reads CASRWRGQHQPQHF. In DNA form, the CDR3 reads TGTGCCAGCCGCTGGAGGGGGCAGCATCAGCCCCAGCATTTT.

This chain uses TRBV20-1 with TRBJ1-2; D is unresolved. Trimming left V 4 bases short and J 1 base short, with 4 bases between. CDR1 is DFQATT and CDR2 is SNEGSKA in the germline V gene (reference sequence). CDR3 size: 11 residues. CDR3 residues: CSAIGNYGYTF. The CDR3 DNA is TGCAGTGCTATCGGTAACTATGGCTACACCTTC.

The gene calls are TRBV19 and TRBJ1-2; TRBD1 agrees at 10 bases. CDR1 and CDR2 (germline): LNHDA, SQIVND (reference sequence). CDR3 length: 15 residues. With 5 bases clipped from V and 2 bases from J, the junction kept 5 bases outside the gene matches. The CDR3 DNA sequence: TGTGCCAGTAGTTGGACAGGGGGGCGAAACTATGGCTACACCTTC. Translated: CASSWTGGRNYGYTF.

The rearrangement links TRBV3-1 (or the pseudogene TRBV3-2) to TRBJ2-7; 7 positions match TRBD1. In germline, CDR1 is LGHDT, CDR2 YNNKEL (reference sequence). The trim removed 5 bases at V and 1 base at J, leaving 8 bases unmatched. The CDR3 is 15 residues long. This CDR3 reads CASSWTGGGSYEQYF. CDR3 bases: TGTGCCAGCAGCTGGACAGGCGGCGGGTCCTACGAGCAGTACTTC.

CDR3 DNA sequence: TGTGCCAGCAGCAAATCCGGGGGGCGTAATCAGCCCCAGCATTTT. Amino acid sequence: CASSKSGGRNQPQHF. V gene TRBV6-5 combines with J gene TRBJ1-5, with D possibly TRBD1 on 6 matching bases. The V end lost 6 bases, the J end lost 4 bases, and 16 bases lay between the germline ends. The length of the CDR3 is 15 residues. Germline V CDR1 and CDR2: MNHEY, SVGAGI.

The rearrangement links TRBV30 to TRBJ1-1, with unresolved D. This CDR3 region has 12 residues. From germline, CDR1 is GTSNPN and CDR2 SVGIG (reference sequence). The V gene lost 0 bases and the J gene lost 3 bases, with 5 bases spanning the gap. CDR3 sequence: CAWSVGDTEAFF. The CDR3 nucleotides read TGTGCCTGGAGTGTTGGGGACACTGAAGCTTTCTTT.

J is TRBJ2-5 and V is TRBV18; D is perhaps TRBD2 (7 bases). Germline values: CDR1 KGHSH, CDR2 LQKENI. The CDR3 contains 13 residues. Trimming took off 6 bases at V and 5 bases at J, with 13 bases between the two ends. The CDR3 DNA sequence: TGTGCCAGCTCTCGGGGGGCCAGGGAGACCCAGTACTTC. Its translation is CASSRGARETQYF.

This chain uses TRBV28 with TRBJ2-7; perhaps TRBD1 as D (6 bases). This CDR3 region has 16 residues. Germline CDR1 reads MDHEN; CDR2 reads SYDVKM. V lost 2 bases to trimming and J lost 2 bases, with 16 bases between them. The CDR3 DNA sequence: TGTGCCAGCAGTTTAGGGGGTACAGGGATTCCCTACGAGCAGTACTTC. Encoded protein: CASSLGGTGIPYEQYF.

This clone was counted once. V and J are TRBV7-2 and TRBJ2-2; D is possibly TRBD2 (6 bases). The CDR3 spans 16 residues. Germline V gene data show CDR1 as SGHTA and CDR2 as FQGNSA. Trimming cost V 5 bases and J 1 base, with 14 bases left between them. DNA for the CDR3: TGTGCCAGCAGCCCCCGCGCGGGGAAGAACACCGGGGAGCTGTTTTTT. It is translated as CASSPRAGKNTGELFF.

The genes are TRBV12-3 or TRBV12-4 and TRBJ2-3; D remains ambiguous. The length of the CDR3 is 12 residues. Trimming left V 6 bases short and J 0 bases short, with 4 bases between. This CDR3 reads CASSLSTDTQYF. CDR3 DNA: TGTGCCAGCAGCCTTAGCACAGATACGCAGTATTTT.